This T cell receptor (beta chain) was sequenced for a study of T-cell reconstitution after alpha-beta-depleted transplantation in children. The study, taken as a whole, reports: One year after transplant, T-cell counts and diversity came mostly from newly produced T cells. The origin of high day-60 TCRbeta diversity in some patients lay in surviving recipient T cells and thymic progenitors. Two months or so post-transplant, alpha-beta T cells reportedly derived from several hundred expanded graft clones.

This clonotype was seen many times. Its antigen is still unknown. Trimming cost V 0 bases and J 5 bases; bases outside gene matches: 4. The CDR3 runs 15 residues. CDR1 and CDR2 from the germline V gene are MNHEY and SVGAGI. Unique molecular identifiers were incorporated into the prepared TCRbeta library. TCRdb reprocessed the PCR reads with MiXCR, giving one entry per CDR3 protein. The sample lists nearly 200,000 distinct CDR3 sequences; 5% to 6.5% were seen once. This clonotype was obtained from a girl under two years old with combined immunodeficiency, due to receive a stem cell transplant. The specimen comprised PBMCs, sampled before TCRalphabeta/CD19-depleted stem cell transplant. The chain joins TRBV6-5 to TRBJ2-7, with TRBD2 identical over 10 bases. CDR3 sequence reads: CASSYSNSGGNEQYF. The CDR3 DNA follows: TGTGCCAGCAGTTACTCGAATAGCGGGGGGAACGAGCAGTACTTC.